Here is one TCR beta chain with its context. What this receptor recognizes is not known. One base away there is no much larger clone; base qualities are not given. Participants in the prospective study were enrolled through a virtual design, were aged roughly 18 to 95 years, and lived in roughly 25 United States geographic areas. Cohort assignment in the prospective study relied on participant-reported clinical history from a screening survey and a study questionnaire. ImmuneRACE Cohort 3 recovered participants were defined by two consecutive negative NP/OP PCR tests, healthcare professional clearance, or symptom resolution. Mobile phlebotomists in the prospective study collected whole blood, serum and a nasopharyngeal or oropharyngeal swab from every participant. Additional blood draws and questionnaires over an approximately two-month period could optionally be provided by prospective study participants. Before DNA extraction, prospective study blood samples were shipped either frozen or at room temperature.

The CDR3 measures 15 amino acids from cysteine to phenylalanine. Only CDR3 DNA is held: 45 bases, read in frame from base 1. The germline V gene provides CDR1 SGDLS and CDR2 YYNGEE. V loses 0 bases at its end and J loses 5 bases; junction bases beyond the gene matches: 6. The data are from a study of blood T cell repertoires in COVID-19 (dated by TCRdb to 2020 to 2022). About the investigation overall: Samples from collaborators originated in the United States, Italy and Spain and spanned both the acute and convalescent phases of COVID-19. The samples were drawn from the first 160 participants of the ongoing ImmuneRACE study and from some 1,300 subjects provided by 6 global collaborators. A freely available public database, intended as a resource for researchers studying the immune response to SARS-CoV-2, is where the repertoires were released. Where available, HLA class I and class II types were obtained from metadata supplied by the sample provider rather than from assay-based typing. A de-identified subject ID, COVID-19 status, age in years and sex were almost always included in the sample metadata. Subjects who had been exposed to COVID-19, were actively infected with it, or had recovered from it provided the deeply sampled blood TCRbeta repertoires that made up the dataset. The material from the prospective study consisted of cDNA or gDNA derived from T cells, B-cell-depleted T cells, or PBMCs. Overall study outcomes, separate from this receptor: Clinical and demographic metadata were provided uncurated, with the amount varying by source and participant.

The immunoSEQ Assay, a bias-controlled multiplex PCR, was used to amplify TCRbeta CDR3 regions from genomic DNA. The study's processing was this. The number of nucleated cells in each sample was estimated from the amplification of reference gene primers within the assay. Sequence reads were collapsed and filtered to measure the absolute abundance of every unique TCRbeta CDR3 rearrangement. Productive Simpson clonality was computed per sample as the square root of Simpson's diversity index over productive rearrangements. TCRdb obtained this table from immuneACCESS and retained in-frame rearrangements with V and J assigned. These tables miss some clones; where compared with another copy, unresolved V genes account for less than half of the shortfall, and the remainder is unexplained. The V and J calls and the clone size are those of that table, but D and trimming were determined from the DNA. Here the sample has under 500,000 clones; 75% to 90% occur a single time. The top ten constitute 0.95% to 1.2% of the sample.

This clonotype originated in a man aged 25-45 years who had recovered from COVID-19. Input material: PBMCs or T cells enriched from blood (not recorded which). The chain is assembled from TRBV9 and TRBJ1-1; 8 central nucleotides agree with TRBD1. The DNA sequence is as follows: TGTGCCAGCAGCGTAGGGGCAGGGGGCGAGACTGAAGCTTTCTTT. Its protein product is CASSVGAGGETEAFF.